Shown below are 14 T cell receptor beta chains from a single sample sequenced in a study of early T cells in non-severe SARS-CoV-2 infection. Each CDR3 protein is one row after TCRdb ran MiXCR on the 5' RACE reads. The table has about 90,000 distinct CDR3 sequences, over 9.5% seen once; the top ten hold approximately 4.4%. The sequencing here drew on whole blood, taken at baseline. Receptors originate from an adult who was a healthcare worker with PCR-confirmed SARS-CoV-2 infection or an uninfected control (not recorded which).

This clonotype came up many times. The rearrangement links TRBV11-2 to TRBJ2-7; 8 nucleotides align to TRBD2. The CDR3 sequence is 14 residues long. Losses at the gene ends were 6 bases for V and 2 bases for J; bases not matched to a gene: 6. The germline V gene has CDR1 SGHAT and CDR2 FQNNGV. CDR3 amino acids: CASRRLAHTYEQYF. As DNA, the CDR3 is TGTGCCAGCAGAAGACTAGCGCACACCTACGAGCAGTACTTC.

This chain connects TRBV2 to TRBJ1-6; 7 bases line up with TRBD1. The V and J ends lost 6 bases and 7 bases, in that order; junction bases with no gene match: 12. CDR1 SNHLY and CDR2 FYNNEI come from the germline V gene. This CDR3 contains 16 residues. The CDR3 coding sequence is TGTGCCAGCAGCCAACGGACAGGCCCTCAAAATTCACCCCTCCACTTT. Encoded protein: CASSQRTGPQNSPLHF.

The chain employs TRBV20-1 and TRBJ2-5; D may be TRBD2 (7 bases). Trimming took 3 bases from V and 3 from J, leaving 17 bases between them. This CDR3 has 15 amino acids. Germline V gene sequence: CDR1 DFQATT, CDR2 SNEGSKA (reference sequence). The CDR3 region is CSARDGGGGKETQYF. The CDR3 DNA follows: TGCAGTGCTAGGGATGGAGGGGGGGGAAAAGAGACCCAGTACTTC.

This clonotype was seen a few times. The rearrangement links TRBV11-2 to TRBJ2-5; D call uncertain. V was shortened by 3 bases and J by 2 bases, with 16 bases between the two germline ends. Per the germline V gene, CDR1 is SGHAT and CDR2 is FQNNGV. The length of the CDR3 is 16 residues. This CDR3 reads CASSFEPRREQETQYF. DNA of the CDR3: TGTGCCAGCAGCTTCGAGCCAAGGCGCGAACAAGAGACCCAGTACTTC.

This clonotype showed up just a few times. The gene calls are TRBV11-3 and TRBJ2-3; D is possibly TRBD2 (5 bases). V was shortened by 0 bases and J by 8 bases, with 15 bases between the two germline ends. The CDR3 contains 15 residues. Germline V lookup: CDR1 SGHNT, CDR2 YENEEA. The CDR3 loop is CASSLDSSLRVTQYF. Written as DNA, the CDR3 is TGTGCCAGCAGCTTAGATTCCTCGTTGAGGGTTACGCAGTATTTT.

The chain joins TRBV7-9 to TRBJ2-7, with D possibly TRBD2 on 5 matching bases. Germline values: CDR1 SEHNR, CDR2 FQNEAQ (reference sequence). V lost 5 bases, J lost 1 base, and 21 bases lay in between. The CDR3 is 17 amino acids. This chain's CDR3 is CASSVGPLAGVSYEQYF. CDR3 nucleotides: TGTGCCAGCAGCGTCGGCCCACTCGCGGGCGTGTCCTACGAGCAGTACTTC.

V usage is TRBV7-9 and J usage is TRBJ1-2; TRBD1 aligns across 8 bases. The CDR3 totals 15 residues. V gave up 4 bases and J gave up 4 bases; unmatched junction bases: 8. Per the germline V gene, CDR1 is SEHNR and CDR2 is FQNEAQ (reference sequence). In nucleotides, the CDR3 is TGTGCCAGCAGCTCAACCGGGACAGGCGGCTATGGCTACACCTTC. This gives the protein CASSSTGTGGYGYTF.

V is TRBV6-1 and J is TRBJ2-1, with a possible D match to TRBD1 (5 bases). V dropped 2 bases and J dropped 0 bases, with 8 bases sitting between them. The CDR3 is 15 amino acids. Germline loops: CDR1 MNHNS, CDR2 SASEGT. The CDR3 spells CASSEQGSSYNEQFF. CDR3 bases: TGTGCCAGCAGTGAACAGGGCAGCTCCTACAATGAGCAGTTCTTC.

V and J are TRBV7-2 and TRBJ2-1, with D tentatively TRBD1 (6 bases). Germline V gives CDR1 SGHTA, CDR2 FQGNSA. The germline V and J ends were trimmed by 1 base and 7 bases, with 14 bases remaining between them. The CDR3 spans 15 residues. The CDR3 sequence is CASSLEATGLNEQFF. CDR3 DNA sequence: TGTGCCAGCAGCTTAGAGGCGACAGGTCTTAATGAGCAGTTCTTC.

This clonotype was recorded many times. The chain is built from TRBV19 and TRBJ2-3; 9 bases align to TRBD1. Germline V gene sequence: CDR1 LNHDA, CDR2 SQIVND (reference sequence). This CDR3 is 16 amino acids long. J was trimmed by 1 base and V by 5 bases; bases with no gene match: 7. The CDR3 reads CASSGRDRERTDTQYF. The CDR3 DNA sequence: TGTGCCAGTAGTGGACGGGACAGGGAACGCACAGATACGCAGTATTTT.

This clonotype has only a few counts. The J gene is TRBJ2-1, the V gene TRBV11-3, with 10 bases fitting TRBD1. The CDR3 has 15 amino acids. The J segment lost 5 bases and the V segment lost 1 base, leaving 2 bases of the junction unmatched. Germline CDR1 reads SGHNT; CDR2 reads YENEEA. CDR3 residues: CASSLGQGADNEQFF. As DNA, the CDR3 is TGTGCCAGCAGCTTAGGACAGGGGGCGGACAATGAGCAGTTCTTC. Full variable domain (outside the CDR3, taken from reference TRBV11-3 and TRBJ2-1): EAGVVQSPRYKIIEKKQPVAFWCNPISGHNTLYWYLQNLGQGPELLIRYENEEAVDDSQLPKDRFSAERLKGVDSTLKIQPAELGDSAVYLCASSLGQGADNEQFFGPGTRLTVL.

The chain combines TRBV3-1 with TRBJ1-1; possible D gene TRBD1, 5 bases. Trimming removed 3 bases at V and 8 bases at J, with 13 bases between. The germline CDR1 and CDR2 sequences are LGHDT and YNNKEL (reference sequence). This CDR3 has 13 residues. The CDR3 sequence: CASSHGPKGEAFF. CDR3 bases: TGTGCCAGCAGCCATGGGCCCAAGGGGGAAGCTTTCTTT.

The rearrangement joins TRBV12-3 or TRBV12-4 to TRBJ2-3, with 10 bases identical to TRBD1. The V and J ends lost 5 bases and 6 bases, in that order; junction bases with no gene match: 14. The CDR3 has 17 residues. CDR3 DNA: TGTGCCAGCAGTGAGGACAGGGGGTTGTGGTTACTCGATACGCAGTATTTT. This gives the protein CASSEDRGLWLLDTQYF.

The rearrangement joins TRBV19 to TRBJ2-1; D not certain. Trimming took off 4 bases at V and 2 bases at J, with 6 bases between the two ends. The length of the CDR3 is 13 residues. Looked up from germline, CDR1 is LNHDA and CDR2 is SQIVND (reference sequence). The CDR3 DNA reads as TGTGCCAGTAGTACCAAGGCCTACAATGAGCAGTTCTTC. Its protein is CASSTKAYNEQFF.